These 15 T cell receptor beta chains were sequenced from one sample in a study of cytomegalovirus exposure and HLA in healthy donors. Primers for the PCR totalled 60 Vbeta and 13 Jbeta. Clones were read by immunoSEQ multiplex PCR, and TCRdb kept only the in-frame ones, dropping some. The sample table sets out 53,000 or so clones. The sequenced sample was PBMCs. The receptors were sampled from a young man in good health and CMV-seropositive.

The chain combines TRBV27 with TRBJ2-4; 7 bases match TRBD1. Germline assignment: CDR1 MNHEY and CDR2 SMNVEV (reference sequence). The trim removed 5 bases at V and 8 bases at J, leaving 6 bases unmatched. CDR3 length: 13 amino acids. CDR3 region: CASSIHRGDIQYF. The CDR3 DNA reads TGTGCCAGCAGTATCCACAGGGGCGACATTCAGTACTTC.

The chain's CDR3 is CASSFLDTQYF. The CDR3 DNA reads as TGTGCCAGCAGCTTTCTAGATACGCAGTATTTT. The chain links TRBV7-4 to TRBJ2-3; no reliable D call. The CDR3 contains 11 residues. The germline gives CDR1 SGHVT, CDR2 SQSDAQ. Deletions cut 3 bases from V and 5 bases from J, with 3 bases between.

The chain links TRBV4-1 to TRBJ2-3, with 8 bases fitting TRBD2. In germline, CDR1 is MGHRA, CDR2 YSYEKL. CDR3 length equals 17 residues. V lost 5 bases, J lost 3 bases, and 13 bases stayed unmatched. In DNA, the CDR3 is TGCGCCAGCAGCTTCTTAACGGGGGGACTAGTAACAGATACGCAGTATTTT. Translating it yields CASSFLTGGLVTDTQYF.

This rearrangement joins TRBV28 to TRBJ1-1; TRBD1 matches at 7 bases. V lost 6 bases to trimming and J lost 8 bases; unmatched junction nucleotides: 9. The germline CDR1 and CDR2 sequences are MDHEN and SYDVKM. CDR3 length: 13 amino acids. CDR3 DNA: TGTGCCAGCAGCCTACGACAGGGTTCGGAAGCTTTCTTT. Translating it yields CASSLRQGSEAFF.

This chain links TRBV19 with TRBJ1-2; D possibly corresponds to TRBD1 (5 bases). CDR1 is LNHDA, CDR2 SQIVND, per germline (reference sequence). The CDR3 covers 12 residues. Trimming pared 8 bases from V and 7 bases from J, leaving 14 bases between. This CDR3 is CASGPGRGGYTF. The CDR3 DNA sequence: TGTGCCAGTGGTCCGGGGAGGGGTGGCTACACCTTC.

The CDR3 DNA reads TGCGCCAGCAGCTTGGCTATCGAAGAGTACAATGAGCAGTTCTTC. This sequence encodes CASSLAIEEYNEQFF. This sequence joins TRBV5-1 and TRBJ2-1; the D is unclear. Germline CDR1 SGHRS, CDR2 YFSETQ. The V gene lost 0 bases and the J gene lost 4 bases, with 11 bases spanning the gap. This CDR3 contains 15 residues.

In DNA, the CDR3 is TGCGCCAGCAGTGCTACGAAAAGCACAGATACGCAGTATTTT. Amino acid sequence: CASSATKSTDTQYF. This sequence joins TRBV5-1 and TRBJ2-3, with D hard to call. Deletions cut 5 bases from V and 0 bases from J, with 10 bases between. The CDR3 spans 14 residues. Germline assignment: CDR1 SGHRS and CDR2 YFSETQ. The full variable domain, its missing parts supplied by reference TRBV5-1 and TRBJ2-3, is KAGVTQTPRYLIKTRGQQVTLSCSPISGHRSVSWYQQTPGQGLQFLFEYFSETQRNKGNFPGRFSGRQFSNSRSEMNVSTLELGDSALYLCASSATKSTDTQYFGPGTRLTVL.

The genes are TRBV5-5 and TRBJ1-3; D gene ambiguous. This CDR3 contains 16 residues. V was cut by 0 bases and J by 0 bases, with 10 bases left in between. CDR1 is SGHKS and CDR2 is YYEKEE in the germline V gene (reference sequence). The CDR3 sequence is CASSLVPGSSGNTIYF. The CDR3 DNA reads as TGTGCCAGCAGCTTGGTTCCAGGCTCCTCTGGAAACACCATATATTTT. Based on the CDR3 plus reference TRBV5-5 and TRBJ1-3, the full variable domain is DAGVTQSPTHLIKTRGQQVTLRCSPISGHKSVSWYQQVLGQGPQFIFQYYEKEERGRGNFPDRFSARQFPNYSSELNVNALLLGDSALYLCASSLVPGSSGNTIYFGEGSWLTVV.

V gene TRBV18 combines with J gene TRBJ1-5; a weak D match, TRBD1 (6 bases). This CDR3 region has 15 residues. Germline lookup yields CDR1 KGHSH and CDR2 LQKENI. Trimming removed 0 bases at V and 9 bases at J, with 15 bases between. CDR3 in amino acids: CASSPPRGGGGPQHF. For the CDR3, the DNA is TGTGCCAGCTCACCACCAAGGGGGGGCGGTGGGCCCCAGCATTTT.

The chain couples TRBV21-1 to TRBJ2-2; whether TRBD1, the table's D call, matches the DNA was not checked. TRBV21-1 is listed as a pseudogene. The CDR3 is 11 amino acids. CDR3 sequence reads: CASSKHGELFF. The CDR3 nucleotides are TGTGCCAGCAGCAAACACGGGGAGCTGTTTTTT.

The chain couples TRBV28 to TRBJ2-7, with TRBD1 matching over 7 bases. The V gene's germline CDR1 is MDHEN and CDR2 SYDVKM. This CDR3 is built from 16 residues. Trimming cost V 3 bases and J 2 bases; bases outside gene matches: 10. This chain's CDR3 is CASSFGTGTEPYEQYF. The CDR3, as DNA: TGTGCCAGCAGTTTTGGTACCGGGACAGAGCCCTACGAGCAGTACTTC.

Here the CDR3 reads CATVEDRGGETQYF. The CDR3 nucleotides are TGTGCCACGGTGGAGGACAGGGGAGGAGAGACCCAGTACTTC. The V call is TRBV6-4, the J call TRBJ2-5, with TRBD1 identical over 9 bases. The CDR3 is 14 residues long. Per the germline V gene, CDR1 is MRHNA and CDR2 is SNTAGT. Trimming cost V 10 bases and J 4 bases; bases outside gene matches: 10.

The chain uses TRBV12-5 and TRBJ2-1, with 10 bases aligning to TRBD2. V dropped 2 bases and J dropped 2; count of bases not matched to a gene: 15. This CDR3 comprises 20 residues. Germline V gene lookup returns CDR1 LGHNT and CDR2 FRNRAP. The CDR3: CASGLILGKGAGGPYNEQFF. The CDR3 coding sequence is TGTGCTAGTGGTTTGATACTAGGGAAGGGAGCGGGAGGGCCCTACAATGAGCAGTTCTTC.

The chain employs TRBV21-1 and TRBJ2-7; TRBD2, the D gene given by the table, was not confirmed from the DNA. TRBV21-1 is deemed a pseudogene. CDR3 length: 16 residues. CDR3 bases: TGTGCCAGCAGCAAAAATTGCGGGAGCGAGACCTACGAGCAGTACTTC. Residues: CASSKNCGSETYEQYF.

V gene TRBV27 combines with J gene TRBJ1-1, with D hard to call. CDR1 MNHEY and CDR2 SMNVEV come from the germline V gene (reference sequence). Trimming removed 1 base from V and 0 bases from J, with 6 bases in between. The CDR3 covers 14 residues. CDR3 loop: CASSLYQMNTEAFF. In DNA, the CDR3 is TGTGCCAGCAGTTTATATCAGATGAACACTGAAGCTTTCTTT.